Below are 21 T cell receptor beta chains sequenced from a single sample in a study of OX40 agonist ivuxolimab in advanced cancers. Method: immunoSEQ multiplex PCR; TCRdb's copy keeps in-frame clones and lacks some. The sample holds roughly 120,000 clones, approximately 90% seen once. The sequencing here drew on CD4+ or CD8+ T cells sorted from blood, taken in a trial of the OX40 agonist ivuxolimab. Source of these receptors: an adult with an advanced solid tumor such as melanoma, head and neck, liver or kidney cancer.

The rearrangement uses TRBV5-5 and TRBJ1-6; tentative D call: TRBD1 (6 bases). CDR1 SGHKS and CDR2 YYEKEE come from the germline V gene (reference sequence). V lost 6 bases to trimming and J lost 0 bases, with 10 bases between them. The CDR3 has 15 residues. CDR3 region: CASTGGHSYNSPLHF. The CDR3 DNA is TGTGCCAGCACGGGGGGACACTCCTATAATTCACCCCTCCACTTT.

The rearrangement links TRBV12-5 to TRBJ1-3; the D is unclear. This CDR3 is built from 14 residues. V gave up 4 bases and J gave up 6 bases, with 13 bases separating them. Germline loops: CDR1 LGHNT, CDR2 FRNRAP. The CDR3 protein is CASGSTPLENTIYF. The CDR3 DNA follows: TGTGCTAGTGGTTCGACGCCCCTTGAAAACACCATATATTTT.

The chain has TRBV2 and TRBJ1-2, with 7 bases aligning to TRBD1. Per the germline V gene, CDR1 is SNHLY and CDR2 is FYNNEI. V lost 0 bases and J lost 4; bases outside the gene matches: 5. The CDR3 is 15 amino acids. CDR3 coding DNA: TGTGCCAGCAGTGAAGCGCGAGCAGGGGGCTATGGCTACACCTTC. The encoded protein is CASSEARAGGYGYTF.

The genes are TRBV19 and TRBJ2-3; 10 positions match TRBD1. CDR1 and CDR2 from the germline V gene are LNHDA and SQIVND (reference sequence). The V and J ends lost 8 bases and 1 base, in that order; junction bases with no gene match: 9. CDR3 length equals 16 residues. The CDR3, as DNA: TGTGCCAGTTCCGAAGGGGGGACAGGGGGCACAGATACGCAGTATTTT. This encodes CASSEGGTGGTDTQYF.

This chain links TRBV5-6 with TRBJ2-4; D ambiguous. CDR3 length: 14 amino acids. Germline CDR1 and CDR2: SGHDT and YYEEEE. The germline V and J ends were trimmed by 0 bases and 0 bases, with 4 bases remaining between them. In DNA form, the CDR3 reads TGTGCCAGCAGCTTGGGGGAAGCCAAAAACATTCAGTACTTC. This gives the protein CASSLGEAKNIQYF.

The chain employs TRBV12-5 and TRBJ2-1, with TRBD1 as a possible D gene (6 bases). Per germline, CDR1 LGHNT and CDR2 FRNRAP. V lost 6 bases to trimming and J lost 5 bases, with 11 bases between them. This CDR3 has 13 residues. The CDR3 DNA reads TGTGCTAGTGGGAGAAACAGGGACAATGAGCAGTTCTTC. Amino acids: CASGRNRDNEQFF.

The rearrangement links TRBV4-2 to TRBJ2-1; TRBD2 aligns across 7 bases. The CDR3 runs 15 residues. The junction had 8 bases not matched to a gene; V was cut back by 4 bases and J by 5 bases. Germline CDR1 and CDR2: LGHNA and YNFKEQ. Here the CDR3 DNA reads TGTGCCAGCAGCCGCAGGGAGGGGTCCCACAATGAGCAGTTCTTC. Translated, it gives CASSRREGSHNEQFF.

This chain uses TRBV9 with TRBJ2-2; 10 nucleotides line up with TRBD2. J gave up 3 bases and V 0 bases, and 5 bases lay outside the gene matches. This CDR3 region has 17 residues. Germline lookup yields CDR1 SGDLS and CDR2 YYNGEE. This CDR3 reads CASSVVAGGEDTGELFF. The CDR3, as DNA: TGTGCCAGCAGCGTAGTAGCGGGGGGCGAAGACACCGGGGAGCTGTTTTTT.

The CDR3 loop reads CASRIYETNTEAFF. The CDR3 region has the DNA TGTGCCAGCAGGATATATGAGACGAACACTGAAGCTTTCTTT. The chain joins TRBV6-5 to TRBJ1-1; no firm D call. This CDR3 contains 14 residues. V was trimmed by 6 bases and J by 1 base, leaving 12 bases between them. In germline, CDR1 is MNHEY, CDR2 SVGAGI.

The rearrangement joins TRBV7-3 to TRBJ2-3, with D possibly matching TRBD2 (7 bases). The CDR3 covers 15 residues. Trimming pared 8 bases from V and 0 bases from J, leaving 15 bases between. Germline V gene sequence: CDR1 SGHTA, CDR2 FQGTGA. The CDR3 bases are TGTGCCAGCGGCCGTGGGGGGGCTAGCACAGATACGCAGTATTTT. Translated: CASGRGGASTDTQYF.

The chain combines TRBV19 with TRBJ2-1, with a weak D call TRBD2 (5 bases). CDR1 is LNHDA and CDR2 is SQIVND in the germline V gene (reference sequence). There are 15 residues in the CDR3. Between the trimmed V and J ends, which lost 2 bases and 7 bases, there was a span of 15 bases. The CDR3 protein is CASSITGRRENEQFF. The CDR3 nucleotides read TGTGCCAGTAGTATAACGGGTCGTCGGGAAAATGAGCAGTTCTTC.

This clone was counted once. The chain has TRBV7-2 and TRBJ2-5, with 11 bases that match TRBD2. Per the germline V gene, CDR1 is SGHTA and CDR2 is FQGNSA. Germline trimming cut 5 bases from V and 1 base from J; bases unmatched to any gene: 0. The CDR3 totals 14 residues. The CDR3 sequence: CASSGTSGQETQYF. The CDR3 nucleotides read TGTGCCAGCAGCGGGACTAGCGGCCAAGAGACCCAGTACTTC.

The V call is TRBV20-1, the J call TRBJ1-1; D ambiguous. The V gene lost 0 bases and the J gene lost 6 bases, with 5 bases spanning the gap. In germline, CDR1 is DFQATT, CDR2 SNEGSKA (reference sequence). The CDR3 has 11 amino acids. CDR3 amino acids: CSAREVPEAFF. CDR3 DNA: TGCAGTGCTAGAGAGGTTCCTGAAGCTTTCTTT.

This chain joins TRBV4-2 and TRBJ1-2; TRBD1 aligns across 8 bases. Per germline, CDR1 LGHNA and CDR2 YNFKEQ. There are 14 residues in the CDR3. Unmatched junction bases numbered 10, after V lost 5 bases and J lost 8 bases. CDR3 DNA sequence: TGTGCCAGCAGCGCCGAGGGGACAGGATGGGGCTACACCTTC. It encodes CASSAEGTGWGYTF.

CDR3 DNA sequence: TGCGCCAGCAGTCTTACAGGGAAAGAGACCCAGTACTTC. It codes for CASSLTGKETQYF. The rearrangement links TRBV4-3 to TRBJ2-5; D might be TRBD1 (6 bases). The ends were cut back, 6 bases at V and 3 bases at J, with 11 bases in the middle. The germline CDR1 and CDR2 sequences are LGHNA and YSLEER. This CDR3 has 13 residues.

Details on this clone: One end of the junction does not line up with germline, which may come from a read error. Other DNA variants within this sample encode the same CDR3. This sequence joins TRBV4-1 and TRBJ1-1; D remains unclear. Germline-derived CDR1 and CDR2 are MGHRA and YSYEKL. The length of the CDR3 is 17 residues. The CDR3 loop reads CASSRSDGPILNTEAFF. CDR3 sequence (DNA): TGCGCCAGCAGCCGATCTGACGGGCCGATACTGAACACTGAAGCCTTCTTT.

The chain recombines TRBV29-1 with TRBJ2-1, with 7 bases that match TRBD2. Germline V gives CDR1 SQVTM, CDR2 ANQGSEA. The V gene end was trimmed by 5 bases and the J gene end by 7 bases; junction bases not matched to a gene: 11. This CDR3 has 14 amino acids. DNA for the CDR3: TGCAGCGTTCGAACGGGGGGACTGTCTAATGAGCAGTTCTTC. This encodes CSVRTGGLSNEQFF.

J is TRBJ1-1 and V is TRBV7-2; D perhaps matches TRBD1 (5 bases). V lost 7 bases, J lost 1 base, and 13 bases lay in between. Germline CDR1 and CDR2: SGHTA and FQGNSA. The CDR3 spans 14 residues. CDR3 amino acids: CASTLPGGNTEAFF. The CDR3 nucleotides are TGTGCCAGCACTCTTCCTGGGGGGAACACTGAAGCTTTCTTT.

This chain joins TRBV4-1 and TRBJ1-1; 8 positions match TRBD1. Per germline, CDR1 MGHRA and CDR2 YSYEKL. The CDR3 loop spans 15 amino acids. The V gene end was trimmed by 0 bases and the J gene end by 3 bases; junction bases not matched to a gene: 3. The CDR3 reads CASSQEGTGDTEAFF. For the CDR3, the DNA is TGCGCCAGCAGCCAAGAAGGGACAGGAGACACTGAAGCTTTCTTT.

This sequence joins TRBV5-1 and TRBJ2-5, with unresolved D. Deletions cut 3 bases from V and 2 bases from J, with 14 bases between. This CDR3 contains 15 residues. The germline V gene encodes CDR1 SGHRS and CDR2 YFSETQ. The CDR3 DNA follows: TGCGCCAGCAGCTCGGACGGCCTCGAACAAGAGACCCAGTACTTC. Translation gives CASSSDGLEQETQYF.

The count of this clone is one. This CDR3 is also generated by other DNA sequences in the sample. Written as DNA, the CDR3 is TGTGCCAGCAGTTACTCTGGGGAAGCTTTCTTT. This translates into CASSYSGEAFF. J is TRBJ1-1 and V is TRBV6-5, with no clear D. The CDR3 extends over 11 amino acids. Germline CDR1 MNHEY, CDR2 SVGAGI. V was pared by 0 bases and J by 8 bases, with 4 bases between.